A selection of T cell receptor beta chains follows, all from one sample in a study of shared clonotypes between healthy human individuals. Assay used: immunoSEQ multiplex PCR; TCRdb lists only in-frame clones, some missing. The table lists millions of clones, 90% to 95% of them singletons. What was sequenced was naive CD4+ T cells sorted from blood. The receptors stem from a man between 18 and 35 years old in good health. The conserved cysteine and the conserved F or W are not part of the CDR3 here.

v_call: TRBV18
cdr3_length: 14
cdr3_aa: ASSPGLSLQYSEAF

v_call: TRBV5-6
cdr3_length: 15
cdr3_aa: ASSSRRGAGANEKLF

v_call: TRBV6-5
cdr3_length: 13
cdr3_aa: ASSLRGLAKETQY

v_call: TRBV6-1
cdr3_length: 12
cdr3_aa: ASSGQGNTDTQY

v_call: TRBV4-3
cdr3_length: 13
cdr3_aa: ASSQDWTGGDEQY

v_call: TRBV19
cdr3_length: 9
cdr3_aa: ASSPQGELF

v_call: TRBV5-1
cdr3_length: 12
cdr3_aa: ASRNRDRNTEAF

v_call: TRBV5-1
cdr3_length: 13
cdr3_aa: ASSLWRGSNEKLF

v_call: TRBV7-9
cdr3_length: 10
cdr3_aa: ASSSGLYEQY

v_call: TRBV4-2
cdr3_length: 15
cdr3_aa: ASSQGTRTDSQETQY

v_call: TRBV28
cdr3_length: 11
cdr3_aa: ASSPTWPNGYT

v_call: TRBV5-4
cdr3_length: 10
cdr3_aa: ASSWNWETQY

v_call: TRBV10-1
cdr3_length: 11
cdr3_aa: ASSSQGGETQY

v_call: TRBV4-3
cdr3_length: 13
cdr3_aa: ASSLHRGGAYEQY

v_call: TRBV7-3
cdr3_length: 11
cdr3_aa: ASSFSNTGELF

v_call: TRBV4-1
cdr3_length: 16
cdr3_aa: ASSQVGSRIRGAHEQF

v_call: TRBV7-2
cdr3_length: 13
cdr3_aa: ASSSTRPGTDTQY

v_call: TRBV30
cdr3_length: 15
cdr3_aa: AWSVRDRGHGNTEAF

v_call: TRBV7-8
cdr3_length: 11
cdr3_aa: ASSPGTKETQY

v_call: TRBV6-1
cdr3_length: 11
cdr3_aa: ASRMGTSYGYT

v_call: TRBV10-3
cdr3_length: 12
cdr3_aa: AISIEAGNQPQH

v_call: TRBV7-9
cdr3_length: 13
cdr3_aa: ASSGGTDLNSPLH

v_call: TRBV7-9
cdr3_length: 13
cdr3_aa: ASSWTGGSGNTIY

v_call: TRBV30
cdr3_length: 11
cdr3_aa: AWSKQTYYGYT

v_call: TRBV5-1
cdr3_length: 12
cdr3_aa: ASRFRDPNEKLF

v_call: TRBV15
cdr3_length: 16
cdr3_aa: ATSREGLAGVGAGELF

v_call: TRBV6-1
cdr3_length: 10
cdr3_aa: ASSEADSTQH

v_call: TRBV5-1
cdr3_length: 13
cdr3_aa: ASSLRTGQGETHT

v_call: TRBV7-9
cdr3_length: 13
cdr3_aa: ASSSSGSSGNTIY

v_call: TRBV10-3
cdr3_length: 12
cdr3_aa: AISRDRADYGYT

v_call: TRBV14
cdr3_length: 13
cdr3_aa: ASSLGASGTGELF